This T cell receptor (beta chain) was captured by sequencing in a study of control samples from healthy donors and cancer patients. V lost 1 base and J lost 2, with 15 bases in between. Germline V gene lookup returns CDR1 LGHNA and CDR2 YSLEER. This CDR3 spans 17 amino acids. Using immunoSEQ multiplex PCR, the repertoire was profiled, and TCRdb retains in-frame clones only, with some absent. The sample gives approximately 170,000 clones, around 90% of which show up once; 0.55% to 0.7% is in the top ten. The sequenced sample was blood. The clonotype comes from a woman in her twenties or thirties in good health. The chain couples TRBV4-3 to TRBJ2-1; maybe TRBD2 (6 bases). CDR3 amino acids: CASSQVLGGITYNEQFF. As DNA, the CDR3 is TGCGCCAGCAGCCAAGTATTAGGCGGGATCACCTACAATGAGCAGTTCTTC.